Presented here are 2 T cell receptor beta chains from one specimen sequenced in a study of T cell repertoires in cytomegalovirus infection. TCRdb itself ran the reads through MiXCR, one entry per CDR3 protein. In the table there are fewer than 300,000 distinct CDR3 sequences, about 26% of which are singletons. Sample: PBMCs. The receptors derive from a human donor in good health (CMV status not recorded). Some clones in this sample may be carry-over from other donors' samples.

This clonotype was observed a few times. The V call is TRBV28, the J call TRBJ1-5; possibly TRBD1 for D (5 bases). The CDR3 extends over 16 amino acids. Trimming pared 3 bases from V and 0 bases from J, leaving 12 bases between. CDR1 MDHEN and CDR2 SYDVKM come from the germline V gene. CDR3 loop: CASSFSGGGSNQPQHF. DNA of the CDR3: TGTGCCAGCAGTTTCTCGGGGGGGGGTAGCAATCAGCCCCAGCATTTT. The whole variable domain, remainder taken from reference TRBV28 and TRBJ1-5, is DVKVTQSSRYLVKRTGEKVFLECVQDMDHENMFWYRQDPGLGLRLIYFSYDVKMKEKGDIPEGYSVSREKKERFSLILESASTNQTSMYLCASSFSGGGSNQPQHFGDGTRLSIL.

This clonotype was recorded many times. The chain carries TRBV6-2 or TRBV6-3 and TRBJ2-2; D call uncertain. Germline lookup yields CDR1 MNHEY and CDR2 SVGEGT. The CDR3 consists of 11 residues. Trimming removed 2 bases from V and 6 bases from J, with 1 base in between. The CDR3 sequence is CASSYPGELFF. The CDR3 DNA reads as TGTGCCAGCAGTTACCCCGGGGAGCTGTTTTTT.